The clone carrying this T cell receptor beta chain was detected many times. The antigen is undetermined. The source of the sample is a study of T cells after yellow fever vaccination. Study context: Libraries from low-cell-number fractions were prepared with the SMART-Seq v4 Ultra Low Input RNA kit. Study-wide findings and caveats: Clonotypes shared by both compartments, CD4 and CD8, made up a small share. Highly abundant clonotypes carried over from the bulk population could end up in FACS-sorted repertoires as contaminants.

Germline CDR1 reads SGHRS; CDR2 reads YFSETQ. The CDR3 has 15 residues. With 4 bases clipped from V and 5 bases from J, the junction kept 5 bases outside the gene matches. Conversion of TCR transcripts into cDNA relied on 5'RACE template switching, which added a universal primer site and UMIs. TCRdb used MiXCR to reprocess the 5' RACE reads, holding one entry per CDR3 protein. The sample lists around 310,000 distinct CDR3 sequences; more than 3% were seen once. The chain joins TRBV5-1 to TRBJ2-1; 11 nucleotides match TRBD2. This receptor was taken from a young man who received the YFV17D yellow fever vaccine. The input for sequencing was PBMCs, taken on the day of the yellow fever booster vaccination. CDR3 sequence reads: CASSQLAGVNNEQFF. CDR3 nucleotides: TGCGCCAGCAGCCAACTAGCGGGGGTCAACAATGAGCAGTTCTTC. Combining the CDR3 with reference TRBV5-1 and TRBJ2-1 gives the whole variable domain KAGVTQTPRYLIKTRGQQVTLSCSPISGHRSVSWYQQTPGQGLQFLFEYFSETQRNKGNFPGRFSGRQFSNSRSEMNVSTLELGDSALYLCASSQLAGVNNEQFFGPGTRLTVL.